The clone carrying this T cell receptor beta chain showed up just a few times. Antigen specificity is unknown. A junction boundary mismatches the germline segment, possibly from a read error. This entry belongs to a study of T cells after yellow fever vaccination. TCRdb ran MiXCR on the 5' RACE reads and lists one entry per CDR3 protein. The profile shows 400,000 to 650,000 distinct CDR3 sequences, about a fifth of them singletons. Study results and caveats: The study found a weaker secondary response that peaked faster, day 5 versus 15.

The CDR3 is 16 residues long. Germline values: CDR1 MGHRA, CDR2 YSYEKL. This sequence originates from a man between 18 and 35 years old who received the YFV17D yellow fever vaccine. The sample in question was PBMCs, obtained less than 25 days after the first yellow fever vaccination. The chain carries TRBV4-1 and TRBJ2-5; a possible D gene is TRBD1 (5 bases). This chain's CDR3 is CASRQDRSGPGETQYF. The CDR3 DNA sequence: TGCGCCAGCAGGCAAGATAGATCAGGGCCGGGAGAGACCCAGTACTTC.